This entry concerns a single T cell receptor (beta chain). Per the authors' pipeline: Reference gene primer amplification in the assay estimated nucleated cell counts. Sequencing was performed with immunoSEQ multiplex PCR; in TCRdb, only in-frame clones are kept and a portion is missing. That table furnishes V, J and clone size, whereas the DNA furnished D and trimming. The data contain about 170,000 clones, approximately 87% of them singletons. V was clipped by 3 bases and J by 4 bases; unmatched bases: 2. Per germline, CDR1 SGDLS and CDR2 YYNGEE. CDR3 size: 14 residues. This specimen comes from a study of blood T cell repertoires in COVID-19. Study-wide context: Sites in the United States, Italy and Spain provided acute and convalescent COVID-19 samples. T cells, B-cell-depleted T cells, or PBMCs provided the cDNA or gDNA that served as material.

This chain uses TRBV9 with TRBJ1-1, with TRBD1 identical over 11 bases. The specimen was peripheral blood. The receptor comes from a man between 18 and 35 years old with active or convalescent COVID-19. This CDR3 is CASSAGQGVTEAFF. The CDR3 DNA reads TGTGCCAGCAGCGCGGGACAGGGGGTCACTGAAGCTTTCTTT.